A single sample is the source of the 18 T cell receptor beta chains below, sequenced in a study of long-term antiretroviral therapy in people with HIV. Survey-level immunoSEQ v3.0 assays were run. Generated by immunoSEQ multiplex PCR, the TCRdb table keeps only in-frame clones and is missing some. The sample lists 20,000 to 25,000 clones, about 86% occurring once. The specimen comprised unsorted PBMCs, sampled 1.3 years after starting antiretroviral therapy. The receptor source for this set is a man aged 60 to 75 with HIV.

The chain has TRBV21-1 and TRBJ2-4; the table calls TRBD2, which could not be checked here. TRBV21-1 is shown as a pseudogene. The CDR3 runs 20 residues. The CDR3, as DNA: TGTGCCAGCAGCCCCAGCCCCCGGGGTAGGTATTGGTCGGCCAAAAACATTCAGTACTTC. Protein sequence: CASSPSPRGRYWSAKNIQYF.

The V call is TRBV19, the J call TRBJ2-2, with 11 bases aligning to TRBD1. The V segment lost 5 bases and the J segment 4 bases; nucleotides outside the gene matches: 6. This CDR3 region has 16 residues. Germline lookup yields CDR1 LNHDA and CDR2 SQIVND (reference sequence). The CDR3 here is CASSLPGQGVTGELFF. The CDR3 DNA reads as TGTGCCAGTAGTCTCCCGGGACAGGGGGTCACCGGGGAGCTGTTTTTT.

The chain links TRBV6-6 to TRBJ1-4; D remains ambiguous. Germline V gene sequence: CDR1 MNHNY, CDR2 SVGAGI (reference sequence). Trimming cost V 6 bases and J 4 bases, with 12 bases left between them. The CDR3 is 14 residues long. In DNA, the CDR3 is TGTGCCAGCAGCCGAGGACGGAATAATGAAAAACTGTTTTTT. Translating gives CASSRGRNNEKLFF.

V gene TRBV5-1 combines with J gene TRBJ1-1, with D possibly TRBD1 on 6 matching bases. Germline V CDR1 and CDR2: SGHRS, YFSETQ. V was shortened by 4 bases and J by 1 base, with 11 bases between the two germline ends. The CDR3 loop spans 14 amino acids. This CDR3 reads CASSIQGQNTEAFF. CDR3 in DNA: TGCGCCAGCAGCATCCAGGGGCAGAACACTGAAGCTTTCTTT.

This clone was counted a few times. This rearrangement joins TRBV27 to TRBJ2-7; no firm D call. This CDR3 has 14 amino acids. Per germline, CDR1 MNHEY and CDR2 SMNVEV (reference sequence). V lost 4 bases and J 0 bases, leaving 10 bases between the germline ends. The CDR3 reads CASSYRVGSYEQYF. The CDR3, as DNA: TGTGCCAGCAGTTACCGGGTTGGCTCCTACGAGCAGTACTTC.

The V call is TRBV18, the J call TRBJ1-1; TRBD1 is a possible D gene (5 bases). The CDR3 extends over 14 amino acids. CDR1 and CDR2 from the germline V gene are KGHSH and LQKENI. V was cut by 6 bases and J by 4 bases, with 15 bases left in between. CDR3 amino acids: CASSETDRATEAFF. For the CDR3, the DNA is TGTGCCAGCTCCGAGACAGATAGGGCCACTGAAGCTTTCTTT. The variable domain in full, with the rest retrieved from reference TRBV18 and TRBJ1-1, is NAGVMQNPRHLVRRRGQEARLRCSPMKGHSHVYWYRQLPEEGLKFMVYLQKENIIDESGMPKERFSAEFPKEGPSILRIQQVVRGDSAAYFCASSETDRATEAFFGQGTRLTVV.

CDR3: CASSPGTGENTEAFF. The CDR3 bases are TGTGCCAGCAGCCCCGGGACAGGGGAGAACACTGAAGCTTTCTTT. The chain uses TRBV5-4 and TRBJ1-1, with 10 bases aligning to TRBD1. From germline, CDR1 is SGHNT and CDR2 YYREEE (reference sequence). The length of the CDR3 is 15 residues. The junction had 4 bases not matched to a gene; V was cut back by 4 bases and J by 1 base. The whole variable domain, filled in from reference TRBV5-4 and TRBJ1-1, reads ETGVTQSPTHLIKTRGQQVTLRCSSQSGHNTVSWYQQALGQGPQFIFQYYREEENGRGNFPPRFSGLQFPNYSSELNVNALELDDSALYLCASSPGTGENTEAFFGQGTRLTVV.

The table lists this clone with a few counts. J is TRBJ1-5 and V is TRBV7-2; D is possibly TRBD1 (5 bases). V lost 5 bases and J 5 bases, leaving 16 bases between the germline ends. This CDR3 has 15 amino acids. CDR1 SGHTA and CDR2 FQGNSA come from the germline V gene. CDR3 region: CASSPKTGPYQPQHF. DNA for the CDR3: TGTGCCAGCAGCCCTAAAACAGGACCCTATCAGCCCCAGCATTTT.

The chain is built from TRBV2 and TRBJ2-5; D remains ambiguous. CDR1 is SNHLY and CDR2 is FYNNEI in the germline V gene. Trimming removed 8 bases at V and 5 bases at J, with 15 bases between. This CDR3 is built from 13 residues. CDR3 coding DNA: TGTGCCAGCTCGGTAAACCCAGAGGAGACCCAGTACTTC. Protein sequence: CASSVNPEETQYF.

V usage is TRBV18 and J usage is TRBJ1-4, with 7 bases that match TRBD1. Germline assignment: CDR1 KGHSH and CDR2 LQKENI. V was pared by 2 bases and J by 8 bases, with 2 bases of the junction left unmatched. The length of the CDR3 is 13 residues. The CDR3 protein is CASSPEQGEKLFF. CDR3 in DNA: TGTGCCAGCTCACCAGAACAGGGGGAAAAACTGTTTTTT.

The J gene is TRBJ2-5, the V gene TRBV5-1; 7 bases line up with TRBD1. With 0 bases clipped from V and 1 base from J, the junction kept 6 bases outside the gene matches. CDR1 SGHRS and CDR2 YFSETQ come from the germline V gene. The length of the CDR3 is 16 residues. CDR3 residues: CASSLVGTVVQETQYF. In DNA, the CDR3 is TGCGCCAGCAGCTTGGTAGGGACAGTGGTCCAAGAGACCCAGTACTTC.

The V gene is TRBV5-4, the J gene TRBJ1-1; D may be TRBD1 (5 bases). V lost 4 bases, J lost 6 bases, and 19 bases lay in between. Germline CDR1 is SGHNT and CDR2 is YYREEE (reference sequence). The CDR3 contains 15 residues. For the CDR3, the DNA is TGTGCCAGCAGCCCCCAAGCAGGGATAGGCGCTGAAGCTTTCTTT. This codes for CASSPQAGIGAEAFF.

The chain couples TRBV7-2 to TRBJ1-2, with D hard to call. The CDR3 loop spans 14 amino acids. The germline V gene has CDR1 SGHTA and CDR2 FQGNSA. Between the trimmed V and J ends, which lost 1 base and 3 bases, there was a span of 9 bases. The CDR3 reads CASSLVPGYYGYTF. The DNA of the CDR3 is TGTGCCAGCAGCTTAGTACCAGGATACTATGGCTACACCTTC.

CDR3 bases: TGTGCCACCAGCCTCAACCGGGACATCGGTTCACCCCTCCACTTT. It yields the protein CATSLNRDIGSPLHF. This chain connects TRBV15 to TRBJ1-6; tentative D call: TRBD1 (6 bases). Trimming stripped 5 bases from V and 9 bases from J, with 17 bases between. In germline, CDR1 is LNHNV, CDR2 YYDKDF (reference sequence). The CDR3 runs to 15 residues.

The genes are TRBV10-3 and TRBJ2-1; 12 positions agree with TRBD2. CDR3 size: 19 residues. The germline CDR1 and CDR2 sequences are ENHRY and SYGVKD. The V gene end was trimmed by 6 bases and the J gene end by 2 bases; junction bases not matched to a gene: 14. CDR3 bases: TGTGCCATCAGGCAGACTAGCGGGGGTTCCGTCTCTCCCTACAATGAGCAGTTCTTC. Translating gives CAIRQTSGGSVSPYNEQFF.

The genes are TRBV5-6 and TRBJ1-1; possibly TRBD1 for D (5 bases). The CDR3 totals 15 residues. Germline V gives CDR1 SGHDT, CDR2 YYEEEE. The V end was cut by 2 bases, the J end by 11 bases, with 22 bases between. The CDR3 is CASSFVTGWAKQAFF. The CDR3 DNA reads TGTGCCAGCAGCTTCGTCACAGGTTGGGCAAAGCAGGCTTTCTTT.

The rearrangement uses TRBV7-9 and TRBJ2-7; D possibly matches TRBD1 or TRBD2 (5 bases each). Looked up from germline, CDR1 is SEHNR and CDR2 is FQNEAQ (reference sequence). The CDR3 spans 14 residues. Between the trimmed V and J ends, which lost 5 bases and 1 base, there was a span of 12 bases. Written as DNA, the CDR3 is TGTGCCAGCAGCCCCTGGGACGGATCCTACGAGCAGTACTTC. Translating it yields CASSPWDGSYEQYF.

The chain carries TRBV7-2 and TRBJ1-5, with D uncertain. V lost 2 bases to trimming and J lost 5 bases, with 13 bases between them. Germline CDR1 is SGHTA and CDR2 is FQGNSA. The CDR3 length is 15 residues. This chain's CDR3 is CASSLSWAADQPQHF. In nucleotides, the CDR3 is TGTGCCAGCAGCTTATCATGGGCGGCTGATCAGCCCCAGCATTTT. Drawing the rest from reference TRBV7-2 and TRBJ1-5, the complete variable domain is GAGVSQSPSNKVTEKGKDVELRCDPISGHTALYWYRQSLGQGLEFLIYFQGNSAPDKSGLPSDRFSAERTGGSVSTLTIQRTQQEDSAVYLCASSLSWAADQPQHFGDGTRLSIL.